This T cell receptor beta chain was observed in a study of memory CD4+ T cells and cytomegalovirus serostatus (dated by TCRdb to the late 2010s). As for the study more broadly: The cohort comprised 35 or so healthy Belgian adults, 9 CMV seropositive and some 24 CMV seronegative. The study sequenced CD4+ memory TCRbeta repertoires of a Belgian cohort with known cytomegalovirus serostatus to replicate a published TCR-based CMV serostatus classifier.

Single viable CD3+CD4+CD8-CD45RO+ cells were sorted as memory CD4+ T cells on a FACSAria II. CMV serostatus was assessed using a Roche Elecsys assay, by which serum IgG against CMV pp150, pp28, p38 and p52 was detected. Following thawing, total CD4+ T cells were enriched through positive selection using CD4 magnetic microbeads. The samples came from a separate study whose specific focus was interrogating the CD4+ T cell memory repertoire. Following standard operating procedures, peripheral blood mononuclear cells were isolated and cryopreserved, while serum was kept at -80 degrees C. The staining relied on CD3-PerCP (BW264/56), CD4-APC (RPA-T4), CD45RO-PE (UCHT1) and CD8-Pacific Orange (3B5) antibodies, and Sytox blue was used to exclude non-viable cells. To note about this clone: The antigen it binds to is not known. Base quality data are lacking; no much larger clone is found one base away.

The Quick-DNA Microprep Kit was used to extract genomic DNA from the sorted cells. Amplification of TCRbeta DNA was done with the immunoSEQ hsTCRbeta kit, following the protocol from the manufacturer. An Illumina MiSeq instrument was used to sequence the TCRbeta libraries. The authors' pipeline ran thus. Once out-of-frame sequences had been removed, more than 2 million distinct TCRbeta sequences were left, which works out to an average of approximately 70,000 per individual. Two values were used to score each individual: the count of roughly 150 previously reported CMV-associated TCRbeta sequences and the total count of productive distinct TCRbeta sequences. A beta-binomial model was reimplemented in Python, and scikit-learn random forests with default parameters were trained on US cohort data. Classifier performance on the Belgian cohort was summarized as median AUC with percentile confidence intervals calculated over 10,000 bootstrap iterations. Drawn from immuneACCESS, this table holds only the in-frame rearrangements with V and J called that TCRdb kept. Clones are partly lost; checked studies trace under half to an unresolved V gene and leave the rest unexplained. The DNA gave D and trimming, while V, J and clone size come from that table. Counted in this sample were 64,000 or so clones; over 60% of them appeared once. Clones ranked in the top ten supply around 0.81% of the sample.

The CDR3 covers 11 residues, taking in both the cysteine and the phenylalanine. Only the CDR3 part of the read is kept: 33 bases, read in frame from the first base. CDR1 and CDR2 are read off the germline V gene (reference sequence) as SGHNT and YYREEE. V drops 4 bases and J drops 2 bases, leaving 3 bases in between. Results and caveats for the whole study, not just this receptor: Unlike the original study, which covered naive and memory CD4+ and CD8+ populations, the Belgian study sequenced only CD4+CD45RO+ memory cells. The original-framework classifier achieved a median bootstrapped AUC of approximately 0.95 with a 95% CI of 0.76-1.00 on the Belgian cohort. For CMV serostatus prediction, a median bootstrapped AUC of roughly 0.94 was reached with the original framework, and a median bootstrapped AUC of approximately 0.89 was reached with a US-trained random forest. Of over 150 previously reported CMV-associated TCRbeta sequences, 60 to 85 appeared in the CD4+ memory repertoires, each in one to five individuals. The results were interpreted as suggesting that the CMV-associated TCR signature is largely present in the CD4+ memory repertoire.

The sequenced sample consisted of memory CD4+ T cells from blood. The receptor's source is an adult in good health and CMV-seronegative. The chain is encoded by TRBV5-4 joined to TRBJ2-5; the D gene cannot be resolved reliably. The CDR3 in this case is CASSKQETQYF. The nucleotide sequence is given as TGTGCCAGCAGCAAGCAAGAGACCCAGTACTTC.